This TCR beta chain was found in a study of identifying expanded T cells in peripheral blood (dated by TCRdb to between 2017 and 2020). At the level of the whole study: Technical replicates were generated by sequencing separate aliquots of the same genomic DNA pool, with four replicates compared pairwise.

The immunoSEQ Assay, which relies on bias-controlled multiplex PCR amplification of genomic DNA, was used to profile TCRbeta CDR3 regions. In the original analysis: To quantify the absolute abundance of each unique TCRbeta CDR3 region, the sequences were collapsed and filtered. Differential abundance was tested with two models: a binomial (Fisher-equivalent) model and a beta-binomial model that adds time-dependent variance fitted from healthy donors. Clones with fewer than 5 combined templates were removed, and a clone was called differentially abundant if the clone's Benjamini-Hochberg FDR was below 0.01. Using the form v = (b*log(k)+a)^2, the beta-binomial variance was modeled as a function of the total template count across the two samples. Not all clones reach the TCRdb copy of this immuneACCESS table, which keeps in-frame sequences only. Checked studies attribute under half of the gap to unresolved V genes and leave the rest unexplained. V and J calls and clone size are given by that table; D and trimming were obtained from the DNA. The sample includes approximately 120,000 clones, with about 88% observed a single time. The ten biggest clones cover 8% to 9% of the sample.

What the work shows at the level of the full study, not this receptor alone: For all healthy donors, the variance in clone template counts between two-week samples rose significantly as total template count increased. Across all healthy-donor time intervals, the beta-binomial model significantly lowered both the number of clones called differentially abundant and the false-positive rate. The authors expected that over much longer intervals, such as months to years, biological variance in healthy repertoires might increase even further. Approximately 1.2 differentially abundant clones were flagged by the binomial model between technical replicates, whereas about 16 and 20 were flagged over roughly two weeks and four weeks, respectively.

Clipping removes 4 bases from V and 8 bases from J, with 19 as the unmatched junction base count. From the germline V gene, CDR1 is SGHAT and CDR2 is FQNNGV. CDR3 length: 17 amino acids, cysteine to phenylalanine. The DNA shown is the 51-base CDR3, in frame from base 1. No immune events, such as infections, were documented for the healthy donors during the collection period. Blood repertoires from healthy donors were used as a training cohort for calibrating time-dependent variance in a beta-binomial model of differential abundance of T-cell clones. There were about ten healthy donors in the training cohort, of whom 3 were female and 7 were male. An age range of roughly 29 to 70 years, with an average of about 45 years, was recorded for the donors. Obtained from a commercial supplier, whole blood was collected from each healthy donor at three time points set around 2 weeks apart. Genomic DNA was extracted from unsorted whole blood for immunosequencing.

Comments on this clone: What antigen it recognizes has not been identified. Per-base qualities were not stored, and no clone one base away is much larger.

The origin of this receptor is a person aged 18 to 75 in good health. The chain uses TRBV11-2 and TRBJ1-2, with TRBD1 identical over 7 junction bases. Sequencing was performed on blood. The DNA sequence is as follows: TGTGCCAGCAGCTCCGCAAAAAACCACGGACAGGCCGGGGGCTACACCTTC. Translated, this is CASSSAKNHGQAGGYTF.